The 30 T cell receptor beta chains in this list originate from one sample, sequenced in a study of chemoradiotherapy in HPV16-positive cancers. Using immunoSEQ multiplex PCR, the repertoire was profiled, and TCRdb retains in-frame clones only, with some absent. The repertoire holds roughly 13,000 clones, with 89% as singletons. Material: tumor tissue, obtained from a patient who underwent chemoradiotherapy. All receptors come from a human donor with HPV-associated anogenital cancer.

This clone has more than one count but fewer than ten. V is TRBV5-4 and J is TRBJ2-1; D is possibly TRBD2 (6 bases). Germline V gives CDR1 SGHNT, CDR2 YYREEE (reference sequence). This CDR3 is built from 17 residues. Trimming stripped 5 bases from V and 0 bases from J, with 18 bases between. The CDR3 DNA follows: TGTGCCAGCAGTCCCTCTGGGGGGAAGAGCTCCTACAATGAGCAGTTCTTC. It codes for CASSPSGGKSSYNEQFF.

The genes are TRBV29-1 and TRBJ2-7, with 10 positions matching TRBD1. J was trimmed by 4 bases and V by 0 bases; bases with no gene match: 6. Per the germline V gene, CDR1 is SQVTM and CDR2 is ANQGSEA. The CDR3 covers 15 residues. In DNA form, the CDR3 reads TGCAGCGTTGAAGACCGGACAGGGGGAAGGTACGAGCAGTACTTC. This sequence encodes CSVEDRTGGRYEQYF.

The chain uses TRBV7-9 and TRBJ2-7; no definite D call. Trimming cost V 5 bases and J 2 bases, with 10 bases left between them. The CDR3 extends over 13 amino acids. Germline V lookup: CDR1 SEHNR, CDR2 FQNEAQ (reference sequence). The CDR3 loop is CASSQPGAYEQYF. As DNA, the CDR3 is TGTGCCAGCAGCCAACCAGGAGCCTACGAGCAGTACTTC.

The chain uses TRBV19 and TRBJ2-1, with a weak D call TRBD1 (5 bases). The CDR3 is 13 amino acids. The V end was cut by 5 bases, the J end by 8 bases, with 13 bases between. Germline CDR1 LNHDA, CDR2 SQIVND (reference sequence). The CDR3 loop is CASSFRVQYEQFF. The CDR3 DNA is TGTGCCAGTAGTTTCAGGGTACAGTATGAGCAGTTCTTC.

In DNA form, the CDR3 reads TGTGCCAGCAGCGTTGGGACAGCCCACTGGAGCTACGAGCAGTACTTC. Its protein product is CASSVGTAHWSYEQYF. The chain employs TRBV4-2 and TRBJ2-7; 7 bases map to TRBD1. CDR3 length equals 16 residues. J lost 3 bases, V lost 5 bases, and 13 bases had no gene match. CDR1 is LGHNA, CDR2 YNFKEQ, per germline.

This chain links TRBV30 with TRBJ1-2, with D hard to call. Trimming removed 0 bases at V and 3 bases at J, with 2 bases between. Germline-derived CDR1 and CDR2 are GTSNPN and SVGIG (reference sequence). There are 11 residues in the CDR3. The CDR3 loop is CAWSVDYGYTF. CDR3 nucleotide sequence: TGTGCCTGGAGTGTAGACTATGGCTACACCTTC.

V is TRBV6-5 and J is TRBJ2-3; 7 positions match TRBD1. Germline V gene lookup returns CDR1 MNHEY and CDR2 SVGAGI. This CDR3 is 14 amino acids long. V shed 6 bases and J 6 bases; nucleotides not matched to a gene: 9. The CDR3 is CASSRDSSPDTQYF. The CDR3 DNA reads as TGTGCCAGCAGCCGGGACAGCAGCCCGGATACGCAGTATTTT.

V usage is TRBV19 and J usage is TRBJ2-3; possible D gene TRBD2, 6 bases. Trimming shortened V by 11 bases and J by 4 bases, and 16 bases separated the two germline ends. The CDR3 is made up of 13 amino acids. CDR1 LNHDA and CDR2 SQIVND come from the germline V gene (reference sequence). CDR3 residues: CACRDLGADTQYF. The CDR3, as DNA: TGTGCCTGCCGGGACTTAGGGGCAGATACGCAGTATTTT.

V and J are TRBV11-3 and TRBJ2-7, with D possibly being TRBD1 or TRBD2 (5 bases each). CDR3 length equals 17 residues. Germline CDR1 reads SGHNT; CDR2 reads YENEEA. Trimming took off 0 bases at V and 5 bases at J, with 20 bases between the two ends. The DNA of the CDR3 is TGTGCCAGCAGCTTAGAAGGCCGCGACGCTGGGGGAAACGAGCAGTACTTC. Protein sequence: CASSLEGRDAGGNEQYF.

V gene TRBV6-1 combines with J gene TRBJ2-3; no reliable D call. The V end lost 4 bases, the J end lost 2 bases, and 4 bases lay between the germline ends. CDR1 is MNHNS and CDR2 is SASEGT in the germline V gene. There are 12 residues in the CDR3. The CDR3 loop reads CASSASTDTQYF. The CDR3 bases are TGTGCCAGCAGTGCGTCCACAGATACGCAGTATTTT.

The chain employs TRBV30 and TRBJ1-5, with D unresolved. CDR3 length equals 17 residues. The V gene's germline CDR1 is GTSNPN and CDR2 SVGIG (reference sequence). Trimming took off 1 base at V and 7 bases at J, with 23 bases between the two ends. CDR3 region: CAWSGPTLGLSGQPQHF. The CDR3 DNA is TGTGCCTGGAGTGGCCCCACCTTGGGTCTGAGCGGCCAGCCCCAGCATTTT.

The genes are TRBV7-6 and TRBJ2-1; 12 positions agree with TRBD2. This CDR3 has 15 residues. CDR1 is SGHVS, CDR2 FNYEAQ, per germline. The V gene end was trimmed by 4 bases and the J gene end by 5 bases; junction bases not matched to a gene: 3. The CDR3 reads CASSSRTSGDNEQFF. The CDR3 DNA sequence: TGTGCCAGCAGCTCTAGGACTAGCGGGGACAATGAGCAGTTCTTC.

V usage is TRBV5-1 and J usage is TRBJ1-3, with 8 bases that match TRBD1. Germline V lookup: CDR1 SGHRS, CDR2 YFSETQ. With 0 bases clipped from V and 2 bases from J, the junction kept 4 bases outside the gene matches. The CDR3 sequence is 16 residues long. The CDR3 DNA is TGCGCCAGCAGCTTGGGACAGGGGCAGACTGGAAACACCATATATTTT. Amino acids: CASSLGQGQTGNTIYF.

The chain is built from TRBV10-1 and TRBJ2-1; D is uncertain. CDR3 length equals 14 residues. Trimming pared 4 bases from V and 4 bases from J, leaving 11 bases between. Germline V gives CDR1 WNHNN, CDR2 SYGVQD (reference sequence). CDR3 amino acids: CASSAYRSYNEQFF. The CDR3 DNA reads as TGCGCCAGCAGTGCCTATAGGTCTTACAATGAGCAGTTCTTC.

This clone was observed a few times. V gene TRBV9 combines with J gene TRBJ2-7, with 8 nucleotides matching TRBD2. Germline V gives CDR1 SGDLS, CDR2 YYNGEE. The V gene end was trimmed by 3 bases and the J gene end by 7 bases; junction bases not matched to a gene: 6. This CDR3 region has 13 residues. The DNA of the CDR3 is TGTGCCAGCAGCGGACTATCGGGAGGGGAGCAGTACTTC. Amino acids: CASSGLSGGEQYF.

Of note for this clone: The junction departs from germline at one end; a sequencing error may be responsible. The rearrangement joins TRBV19 to TRBJ2-7; D remains ambiguous. Germline CDR1 reads LNHDA; CDR2 reads SQIVND (reference sequence). This CDR3 is 12 amino acids long. The CDR3 DNA is TGTGCCAGTAGTTCCGTCAACGGACCTAAGGACTTC. It specifies CASSSVNGPKDF.

This rearrangement joins TRBV10-1 to TRBJ1-5; unclear D gene. The CDR3 contains 13 residues. Germline CDR1 reads WNHNN; CDR2 reads SYGVQD (reference sequence). V lost 2 bases to trimming and J lost 5 bases, with 7 bases between them. The CDR3 here is CASSETPDQPQHF. The CDR3 coding sequence is TGCGCCAGCAGTGAGACTCCCGATCAGCCCCAGCATTTT.

The chain carries TRBV7-9 and TRBJ1-1, with no clear D. Germline values: CDR1 SEHNR, CDR2 FQNEAQ (reference sequence). V lost 5 bases, J lost 1 base, and 8 bases lay in between. The CDR3 totals 13 residues. CDR3 in amino acids: CASSLRQNTEAFF. CDR3 bases: TGTGCCAGCAGCCTACGACAGAACACTGAAGCTTTCTTT.

The chain employs TRBV7-8 and TRBJ2-1; possibly TRBD2 for D (5 bases). With 5 bases removed from V and 2 bases from J, the gap between germline ends came to 19 bases. CDR3 length: 17 residues. CDR1 SGHVS and CDR2 FQNEAQ come from the germline V gene. Here the CDR3 DNA reads TGTGCCAGCAGCCGTCTCGGAGGCGTCTCACCCTACAATGAGCAGTTCTTC. It is translated as CASSRLGGVSPYNEQFF.

The chain is built from TRBV18 and TRBJ2-5; 7 bases map to TRBD2. J lost 1 base, V lost 0 bases, and 2 bases had no gene match. The length of the CDR3 is 15 residues. Germline V gene sequence: CDR1 KGHSH, CDR2 LQKENI. The CDR3 region is CASSPPAGVQETQYF. CDR3 DNA: TGTGCCAGCTCACCACCGGCGGGAGTCCAAGAGACCCAGTACTTC.

This chain links TRBV5-1 with TRBJ2-7; TRBD1 is a possible D gene (5 bases). CDR3 length: 13 amino acids. CDR1 is SGHRS, CDR2 YFSETQ, per germline. The V gene lost 3 bases and the J gene lost 1 base, with 8 bases spanning the gap. CDR3 DNA sequence: TGCGCCAGCAGCTCGGACATATCCTACGAGCAGTACTTC. Translated, it gives CASSSDISYEQYF.

The V call is TRBV6-1, the J call TRBJ1-2, with TRBD1 as a possible D gene (5 bases). V was cut by 2 bases and J by 12 bases, with 16 bases left in between. The length of the CDR3 is 13 residues. Germline CDR1 MNHNS, CDR2 SASEGT. CDR3 sequence reads: CASSERPGVLDTF. Here the CDR3 DNA reads TGTGCCAGCAGTGAACGCCCGGGGGTCCTAGACACCTTC.

This chain connects TRBV25-1 to TRBJ1-2; 10 bases fit TRBD1. The CDR3 consists of 15 residues. The junction had 5 bases not matched to a gene; V was cut back by 2 bases and J by 5 bases. Per germline, CDR1 MGHDK and CDR2 SYGVNS. For the CDR3, the DNA is TGTGCCAGCAGTGAACCGGGACAGGGGACTTATGGCTACACCTTC. It encodes CASSEPGQGTYGYTF.

The rearrangement links TRBV13 to TRBJ1-2; D is ambiguous. Between the trimmed V and J ends, which lost 3 bases and 8 bases, there was a span of 10 bases. CDR3 length: 12 residues. From germline, CDR1 is PRHDT and CDR2 FYEKMQ (reference sequence). CDR3 region: CASSFSGEGYTF. The CDR3 DNA is TGTGCCAGCAGCTTTTCTGGGGAGGGCTACACCTTC. The full variable domain, completed using reference TRBV13 and TRBJ1-2, is AAGVIQSPRHLIKEKRETATLKCYPIPRHDTVYWYQQGPGQDPQFLISFYEKMQSDKGSIPDRFSAQQFSDYHSELNMSSLELGDSALYFCASSFSGEGYTFGSGTRLTVV.

The chain links TRBV6-6 to TRBJ1-6; D unclear. In germline, CDR1 is MNHNY, CDR2 SVGAGI (reference sequence). V lost 5 bases and J 0 bases, leaving 8 bases between the germline ends. The CDR3 length is 15 residues. CDR3 loop: CASSPLSSYNSPLHF. DNA of the CDR3: TGTGCCAGCAGTCCCTTGAGCTCCTATAATTCACCCCTCCACTTT.

This chain joins TRBV10-2 and TRBJ1-2; possible D gene TRBD1, 5 bases. This CDR3 contains 15 residues. V was trimmed by 0 bases and J by 0 bases, leaving 8 bases between them. Germline CDR1 and CDR2: WSHSY and SAAADI. The CDR3 DNA is TGCGCCAGCAGTGAGTCTAGGGGCTCTAACTATGGCTACACCTTC. This gives the protein CASSESRGSNYGYTF.

V gene TRBV2 combines with J gene TRBJ1-5; D perhaps matches TRBD1 (5 bases). V was cut by 7 bases and J by 1 base, with 8 bases left in between. Germline V gene data show CDR1 as SNHLY and CDR2 as FYNNEI. The CDR3 sequence is 13 residues long. CDR3 in amino acids: CASTPGSNQPQHF. In DNA, the CDR3 is TGTGCCAGCACCCCAGGGAGCAATCAGCCCCAGCATTTT.

The sample holds a few counts of this clone. The chain carries TRBV30 and TRBJ1-4; perhaps TRBD1 as D (5 bases). V was clipped by 5 bases and J by 0 bases, with 10 bases between them. The CDR3 is 14 amino acids. CDR1 and CDR2 from the germline V gene are GTSNPN and SVGIG (reference sequence). CDR3 region: CAWGDGATNEKLFF. The CDR3 nucleotides are TGTGCCTGGGGGGACGGTGCAACTAATGAAAAACTGTTTTTT. Full variable domain (missing parts from reference TRBV30 and TRBJ1-4): SQTIHQWPATLVQPVGSPLSLECTVEGTSNPNLYWYRQAAGRGLQLLFYSVGIGQISSEVPQNLSASRPQDRQFILSSKKLLLSDSGFYLCAWGDGATNEKLFFGSGTQLSVL.

With regard to this clone: Other DNA sequences in the same sample also yield this CDR3. The J gene is TRBJ2-5, the V gene TRBV11-3; possible D gene TRBD2, 6 bases. In germline, CDR1 is SGHNT, CDR2 YENEEA. CDR3 size: 13 residues. Trimming cost V 1 base and J 5 bases, with 8 bases left between them. The CDR3 DNA sequence: TGTGCCAGCAGCTTAGCGGAGGGGGAGACCCAGTACTTC. It yields the protein CASSLAEGETQYF.

V is TRBV2 and J is TRBJ1-2; D remains unclear. CDR1 SNHLY and CDR2 FYNNEI come from the germline V gene. V was trimmed by 1 base and J by 8 bases, leaving 14 bases between them. This CDR3 spans 14 amino acids. The CDR3 here is CASSEGVGGGGYTF. In DNA, the CDR3 is TGTGCCAGCAGTGAAGGTGTCGGCGGAGGAGGCTACACCTTC.